This T cell receptor (beta chain) was captured by sequencing in a study of early T cells in non-severe SARS-CoV-2 infection. Whole-study context: The study sequenced bulk RNA from unsorted whole blood, with chains unpaired. Study-level results: VDJdb matching, biased toward anti-spike CD8 responses, missed private and CD4 specificities.

This clonotype was observed many times. Antigen unknown. Molecules of cDNA were individually given unique molecular identifiers that were attached to them. MiXCR, applied by TCRdb to the 5' RACE reads, yields one record per CDR3 protein. Among roughly 50,000 distinct CDR3 sequences listed, about 7.7% were seen once. This CDR3 has 14 amino acids. The ends lost 2 bases at V and 9 bases at J; junction bases unmatched: 8. Per the germline V gene, CDR1 is MNHEY and CDR2 is SMNVEV (reference sequence). The sequence came from an adult who was a healthcare worker with PCR-confirmed SARS-CoV-2 infection or an uninfected control (not recorded which). This chain uses TRBV27 with TRBJ2-7; 9 nucleotides line up with TRBD1. The input for sequencing was whole blood, taken at baseline. The CDR3 region is CASSLTNRGRGQYF. DNA of the CDR3: TGTGCCAGCAGTTTAACGAACAGGGGGCGCGGGCAGTACTTC.